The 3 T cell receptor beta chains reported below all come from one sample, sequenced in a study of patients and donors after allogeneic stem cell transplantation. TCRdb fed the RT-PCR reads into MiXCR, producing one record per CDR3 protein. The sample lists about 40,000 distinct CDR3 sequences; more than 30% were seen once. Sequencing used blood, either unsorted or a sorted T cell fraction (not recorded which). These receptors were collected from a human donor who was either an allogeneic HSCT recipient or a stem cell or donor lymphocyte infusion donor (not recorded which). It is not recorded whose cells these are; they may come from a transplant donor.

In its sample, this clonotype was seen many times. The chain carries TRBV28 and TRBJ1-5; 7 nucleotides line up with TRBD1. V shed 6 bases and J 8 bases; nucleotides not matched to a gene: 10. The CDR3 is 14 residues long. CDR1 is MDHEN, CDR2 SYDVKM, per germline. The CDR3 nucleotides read TGTGCCAGCAGAGCCCGACAGGGTGGGAAGCCCCAGCATTTT. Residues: CASRARQGGKPQHF.

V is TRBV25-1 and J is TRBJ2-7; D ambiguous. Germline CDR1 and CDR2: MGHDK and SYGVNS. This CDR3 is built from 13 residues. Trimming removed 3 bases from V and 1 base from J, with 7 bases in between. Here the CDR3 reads CASSDPISYEQYF. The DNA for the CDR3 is TGTGCCAGCAGTGACCCTATATCCTACGAGCAGTACTTC.

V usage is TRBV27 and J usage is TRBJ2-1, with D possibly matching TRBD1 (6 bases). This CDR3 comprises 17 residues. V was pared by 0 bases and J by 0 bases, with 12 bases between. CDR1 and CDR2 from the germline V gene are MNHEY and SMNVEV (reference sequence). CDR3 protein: CASSLSRRTVSYNEQFF. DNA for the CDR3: TGTGCCAGCAGTTTATCAAGGAGGACAGTCTCCTACAATGAGCAGTTCTTC.